The following is a T cell receptor (beta chain) sequence with its context. Its antigen is not yet known. No much larger clonotype is one base removed from it; base qualities were not supplied. For the CD8 naive samples, CD45RO-negative cells were positively selected for CCR7, yielding a CD45RA+CCR7+ population from which TemRA cells were excluded. Donors were healthy HIV-negative adults with no recently reported acute infections or vaccinations. Every donor was a Caucasian adult living in Nashville, Tennessee, USA. After blood collection by leukapheresis, PBMCs were isolated using Ficoll-Histopaque density gradient centrifugation and then cryopreserved in the vapor phase of liquid nitrogen. Analytical flow cytometry was used to check the purity and quantity of each magnetically sorted T cell population. Genomic DNA was isolated from every sorted fraction and measured by UV absorbance on a Nanodrop 2000c.

These data belong to a study of shared clonotypes between healthy human individuals (dated by TCRdb to 2020 to 2022). Broadly, across the study: A couple of women and three men aged 18 to 49 years were included in the cohort. For each donor, CD4 naive and CD4 memory were each run on three plates, CD8 naive on two plates, and CD8 memory on one plate. The study deeply sequenced blood TCR repertoires of about 5 healthy adults to estimate repertoire size and the extent of clonotype sharing between individuals. Libraries were prepared and TCR repertoires were sequenced by different laboratories using diverse techniques, in order to increase sequencing depth and limit assay-specific biases. Leukapheresis yielded between about 0.8 and 9.5 billion PBMCs per donor. Here is what the overall study found, with its caveats: Estimated clonotype richness was generally larger for naive than for memory subsets. Even with the large sequencing depth, rarefaction of the sorted-subset datasets indicated that sequencing was incomplete. Sharing across a few donors was observed for approximately 5% of naive CD4, about 4% of naive CD8, 2.3% of memory CD4, and about 0.39% of memory CD8 clonotypes. Because the study included a small number of donors, the genetic and exposure-history diversity represented was limited. Sampling was restricted to blood, and TCR repertoires in tissue are likely to differ from TCR repertoires in blood. Clonotypes shared by all four sorted-subset donors showed higher generation probabilities than non-shared clonotypes. Pairwise subsampling led to the expectation that sequencing depth would affect the degree of clonotype sharing among donors.

According to the germline V gene, CDR1 reads SGHAT and CDR2 reads FQNNGV. The CDR3 runs 14 amino acids, cysteine and phenylalanine included. This entry keeps only the CDR3 DNA: 42 bases, framed from base 1. Relative to germline, V is 9 bases shorter and J is 2 bases shorter, with 13 bases between their ends. Using the deep immunoSEQ assay, TCR CDR3 regions were amplified from genomic DNA by multiplex PCR. For each cell subset, the extracted genomic DNA was distributed evenly across all wells of several immunoSEQ 96-well plates, and each plate served as one replicate. For sorted subsets, around 0.2 ug genomic DNA, equal to tens of thousands of T cell genomes, was loaded into each replicate PCR. Purified libraries were measured with a Qubit 3.0 fluorometer, size-checked on a Bioanalyzer 2100, and measured again with the KAPA Library Quantification kit. Every immunoSEQ 96-well plate was sequenced on a separate single-read 150-cycle Illumina NextSeq 550 flow cell. Turning to the authors' computational methods: Because only junctional sequences without quality scores were contained in the immunoSEQ output, filtering matching that applied to full-length reads could not be performed. To assign V/J genes and CDR3, sequences were annotated using PyIR, a Python wrapper for IgBLAST v1.9, with IMGT germline references. Reads were filtered out if the reads had weak V/J assignments (E-value above 1e-6), no CDR3, stop codons, out-of-frame junctions, or ambiguous translated residues. V3J clonotypes were defined as sequences sharing the same inferred V gene, J gene, and CDR3 amino acid sequence. Percentage overlap between repertoires was computed as shared unique clonotypes divided by the size of the smaller repertoire. Repertoire richness was assessed with RTK rarefaction, the Chao1 estimator, and Recon v2.1 estimates of unobserved clonotypes. Generation probabilities for all TCRbeta clonotypes obtained by the gDNA method from a handful of donors were computed using OLGA. TCRdb retrieved this table from immuneACCESS and kept in-frame rearrangements only. Not all clones are present; in checked studies, unresolved V genes account for under half, and no reason is known for the remainder. Clonal size and the V and J genes are those of that table, whereas D and trimming came from the DNA. The sample records roughly 650,000 clones, approximately 96% of which are singletons. The ten largest clones capture 0.095% to 0.13% of the sample.

The TCR was taken from a woman in her thirties in good health. Specimen: naive CD8+ T cells sorted from blood. Interpreted using the paper, the cell subset or site label stands for: CD45RA+CCR7+. The V and J segments used are TRBV11-2 and TRBJ2-2, with no confident D gene call. This receptor has the CDR3 CASNRNPNTGELFF. The nucleotides read TGTGCCAGTAACAGAAACCCCAACACCGGGGAGCTGTTTTTT.